Ten or more counts support the clone carrying this T cell receptor (beta chain). The target antigen is unknown. The source of the sample is a study of regulatory T cells in long-lasting Graves disease. In the study overall: Persistent Graves' disease required over 5 years of antithyroid drugs and positive TSH receptor antibodies. Study-wide points: With some 2,800 shared public clonotypes, persistent patients exceeded new patients, who shared about 1,000.

Noted time point: persistent/refractory GD, antithyroid drugs over 5 years with positive TRAb. RNA isolated from PBMCs was used to make the TCR library. This CDR3 comprises 10 residues. CDR1 and CDR2 (germline): GTSNPN, SVGIG (reference sequence). Trimming stripped 8 bases from V and 5 bases from J, with 9 bases between. Construction of the TCR beta libraries employed iRepertoire HTBI primers in conjunction with Arm-PCR of CDR3 regions. One entry per CDR3 protein, called by TCRdb with MiXCR from the multiplex PCR reads. The table shows 300,000 to 400,000 distinct CDR3 sequences, with around 19% occurring only once.

V and J are TRBV30 and TRBJ1-1; D is possibly TRBD1 (5 bases). This receptor was identified in a female donor with Graves disease. Here the sequenced sample was peripheral blood mononuclear cells (PBMCs), taken when the disease was refractory, from a patient treated with antithyroid drugs. As DNA, the CDR3 is TGTGCCCGGGGGGAGACTGAAGCTTTCTTT. Encoded protein: CARGETEAFF.